A single sample is the source of the 21 T cell receptor beta chains below, sequenced in a study of cytomegalovirus exposure and HLA in healthy donors. The PCR was carried out with 60 Vbeta primers and 13 Jbeta primers. Generated by immunoSEQ multiplex PCR, the TCRdb table keeps only in-frame clones and is missing some. This table has about 86,000 clones, 60% to 80% appearing once. Source material: PBMCs. The receptors originated from a female donor in good health and CMV-seronegative.

This clone was seen just once. V is TRBV14 and J is TRBJ1-2, with unresolved D. V dropped 0 bases and J dropped 2 bases, with 7 bases sitting between them. This CDR3 has 14 residues. The germline V gene encodes CDR1 SGHDN and CDR2 FVKESK. This CDR3 is CASSQDPRNYGYTF. In DNA, the CDR3 is TGTGCCAGCAGCCAAGATCCGAGGAACTATGGCTACACCTTC.

This clone was recorded only once. J is TRBJ2-7 and V is TRBV6-5; perhaps TRBD2 as D (6 bases). Between the trimmed V and J ends, which lost 6 bases and 1 base, there was a span of 13 bases. CDR1 and CDR2 from the germline V gene are MNHEY and SVGAGI. The CDR3 runs to 14 residues. For the CDR3, the DNA is TGTGCCAGCAGATCCCGAGGGAGGTCCTACGAGCAGTACTTC. Encoded protein: CASRSRGRSYEQYF.

The chain has TRBV27 and TRBJ1-1; 8 bases agree with TRBD1. Germline lookup yields CDR1 MNHEY and CDR2 SMNVEV (reference sequence). The CDR3 extends over 14 amino acids. With 8 bases clipped from V and 4 bases from J, the junction kept 9 bases outside the gene matches. The CDR3 DNA sequence: TGTGCCAGCCGCCCCTACGACAGGGGCACTGAAGCTTTCTTT. Translating gives CASRPYDRGTEAFF.

The chain couples TRBV28 to TRBJ2-1; 9 bases are a match to TRBD2. Germline CDR1 is MDHEN and CDR2 is SYDVKM. The CDR3 has 15 amino acids. With 3 bases clipped from V and 9 bases from J, the junction kept 9 bases outside the gene matches. The CDR3 is CASSFSGSPEVEQFF. For the CDR3, the DNA is TGTGCCAGCAGTTTTAGCGGGAGCCCCGAGGTTGAGCAGTTCTTC.

This clone turned up a few times. Other nucleotide sequences from this sample produce the same CDR3. The V gene is TRBV5-6, the J gene TRBJ1-1; D perhaps matches TRBD1 (5 bases). The V end lost 3 bases, the J end lost 3 bases, and 12 bases lay between the germline ends. This CDR3 contains 14 residues. CDR1 SGHDT and CDR2 YYEEEE come from the germline V gene. CDR3 region: CASSSMTAYTEAFF. CDR3 DNA: TGTGCCAGCAGCTCGATGACAGCCTACACTGAAGCTTTCTTT.

The gene calls are TRBV7-8 and TRBJ1-1; TRBD1 is a possible D gene (6 bases). Germline lookup yields CDR1 SGHVS and CDR2 FQNEAQ. V lost 5 bases and J 4 bases, leaving 23 bases between the germline ends. The CDR3 is 17 amino acids. Written as DNA, the CDR3 is TGTGCCAGCAGCCGCACAGGGAGGTCGGGGGGCGTCACTGAAGCTTTCTTT. Encoded protein: CASSRTGRSGGVTEAFF.

V usage is TRBV4-3 and J usage is TRBJ2-3, with a tentative D call TRBD2 (7 bases). The V gene lost 5 bases and the J gene lost 2 bases, with 14 bases spanning the gap. Germline loops: CDR1 LGHNA, CDR2 YSLEER. The CDR3 has 15 amino acids. This CDR3 is CASSKGGDLTDTQYF. CDR3 nucleotide sequence: TGCGCCAGCAGCAAGGGGGGGGACCTCACAGATACGCAGTATTTT.

This clone came up once. The chain employs TRBV28 and TRBJ2-7, with 9 bases matching TRBD1. This CDR3 has 13 amino acids. Germline V lookup: CDR1 MDHEN, CDR2 SYDVKM. The V segment lost 6 bases and the J segment 3 bases; nucleotides outside the gene matches: 3. CDR3 in amino acids: CASRMDRGYEQYF. For the CDR3, the DNA is TGTGCCAGCAGAATGGACAGGGGCTACGAGCAGTACTTC.

The chain links TRBV6-5 to TRBJ2-2; unclear D gene. The V gene lost 5 bases and the J gene lost 0 bases, with 10 bases spanning the gap. The germline gives CDR1 MNHEY, CDR2 SVGAGI. CDR3 length: 15 residues. The CDR3 DNA sequence: TGTGCCAGCAGTCAGACACCCTCGAACACCGGGGAGCTGTTTTTT. This sequence encodes CASSQTPSNTGELFF.

The chain employs TRBV14 and TRBJ2-2; no clear D gene. In germline, CDR1 is SGHDN, CDR2 FVKESK. The CDR3 has 14 amino acids. V lost 4 bases and J 4 bases, leaving 10 bases between the germline ends. CDR3 region: CASSPYIVTGELFF. The CDR3 DNA is TGTGCCAGCAGCCCCTATATAGTCACCGGGGAGCTGTTTTTT.

The chain recombines TRBV19 with TRBJ2-4, with D tentatively TRBD2 (6 bases). This CDR3 comprises 13 residues. Germline CDR1 reads LNHDA; CDR2 reads SQIVND (reference sequence). Trimming stripped 3 bases from V and 6 bases from J, with 9 bases between. Here the CDR3 reads CASSIEEGNIQYF. The CDR3 coding sequence is TGTGCCAGTAGTATCGAGGAGGGAAACATTCAGTACTTC.

V gene TRBV19 combines with J gene TRBJ1-5; 7 nucleotides agree with TRBD1. V was pared by 2 bases and J by 7 bases, with 5 bases of the junction left unmatched. This CDR3 has 14 residues. Germline lookup yields CDR1 LNHDA and CDR2 SQIVND (reference sequence). The chain's CDR3 is CASSISTGEQPQHF. Here the CDR3 DNA reads TGTGCCAGTAGTATAAGTACAGGGGAGCAGCCCCAGCATTTT.

The chain couples TRBV5-4 to TRBJ1-1; D is unclear. Germline V CDR1 and CDR2: SGHNT, YYREEE (reference sequence). The CDR3 has 14 amino acids. Trimming left V 1 base short and J 0 bases short, with 7 bases between. The CDR3 DNA follows: TGTGCCAGCAGCTTGCCAGCGATGAACACTGAAGCTTTCTTT. It encodes CASSLPAMNTEAFF.

This chain joins TRBV2 and TRBJ2-2; 7 bases map to TRBD1. The CDR3 length is 13 residues. V lost 7 bases and J lost 4; bases outside the gene matches: 3. Per the germline V gene, CDR1 is SNHLY and CDR2 is FYNNEI. CDR3 sequence: CASIGGSTGELFF. The CDR3 DNA reads TGTGCCAGCATAGGGGGCAGCACCGGGGAGCTGTTTTTT.

In this sample, this clone turned up once. The V call is TRBV7-9, the J call TRBJ1-5; unclear D gene. CDR1 SEHNR and CDR2 FQNEAQ come from the germline V gene (reference sequence). This CDR3 spans 14 amino acids. V was cut by 5 bases and J by 2 bases, with 10 bases left in between. The CDR3 nucleotides are TGTGCCAGCAGCCCAGGAGGTGGCAATCAGCCCCAGCATTTT. Residues: CASSPGGGNQPQHF.

The J gene is TRBJ1-5, the V gene TRBV19; D is perhaps TRBD1 (5 bases). This CDR3 has 15 residues. The germline gives CDR1 LNHDA, CDR2 SQIVND (reference sequence). Trimming took 5 bases from V and 3 from J, leaving 14 bases between them. In DNA, the CDR3 is TGTGCCAGTAGTTTGAACCGACAGAACAATCAGCCCCAGCATTTT. Protein sequence: CASSLNRQNNQPQHF.

V is TRBV5-6 and J is TRBJ1-1; D possibly corresponds to TRBD1 (5 bases). V was cut by 5 bases and J by 5 bases, with 19 bases left in between. The CDR3 loop spans 15 amino acids. Germline CDR1 is SGHDT and CDR2 is YYEEEE. For the CDR3, the DNA is TGTGCCAGCAGAAGGGAGAAGTCGGGGGTGACTGAAGCTTTCTTT. As protein: CASRREKSGVTEAFF.

This clone was observed once. J is TRBJ2-3 and V is TRBV7-9, with 11 positions matching TRBD1. V shed 3 bases, J shed 5 bases, and the junction held 4 bases outside the gene matches. The CDR3 runs 15 residues. CDR1 SEHNR and CDR2 FQNEAQ come from the germline V gene (reference sequence). The CDR3 sequence is CASSFWTGGRDTQYF. The CDR3 nucleotides are TGTGCCAGCAGCTTCTGGACAGGGGGCAGAGATACGCAGTATTTT.

This sequence joins TRBV28 and TRBJ1-5; no firm D call. CDR1 and CDR2 (germline): MDHEN, SYDVKM. The CDR3 totals 15 residues. Deletions cut 10 bases from V and 8 bases from J, with 24 bases between. The CDR3 region is CATLGGARAGEPQHF. The CDR3, as DNA: TGTGCCACACTAGGAGGAGCGAGGGCTGGTGAGCCCCAGCATTTT.

The chain combines TRBV18 with TRBJ1-1, with a possible D match to TRBD1 (5 bases). V lost 3 bases and J 4 bases, leaving 9 bases between the germline ends. Germline V CDR1 and CDR2: KGHSH, LQKENI. The CDR3 runs 13 residues. Here the CDR3 DNA reads TGTGCCAGCTCACCGATCGGGGGCACTGAAGCTTTCTTT. Amino acid sequence: CASSPIGGTEAFF.

CDR3 nucleotides: TGCGCCAGCAGCTTGCCACAGGGAAGGGGCTACGAGCAGTACTTC. Translating gives CASSLPQGRGYEQYF. This sequence joins TRBV5-1 and TRBJ2-7, with a weak D call TRBD1 (6 bases). Per the germline V gene, CDR1 is SGHRS and CDR2 is YFSETQ. The CDR3 is made up of 15 amino acids. V was clipped by 1 base and J by 3 bases, with 14 bases between them. Full variable domain (missing parts from reference TRBV5-1 and TRBJ2-7): KAGVTQTPRYLIKTRGQQVTLSCSPISGHRSVSWYQQTPGQGLQFLFEYFSETQRNKGNFPGRFSGRQFSNSRSEMNVSTLELGDSALYLCASSLPQGRGYEQYFGPGTRLTVT.